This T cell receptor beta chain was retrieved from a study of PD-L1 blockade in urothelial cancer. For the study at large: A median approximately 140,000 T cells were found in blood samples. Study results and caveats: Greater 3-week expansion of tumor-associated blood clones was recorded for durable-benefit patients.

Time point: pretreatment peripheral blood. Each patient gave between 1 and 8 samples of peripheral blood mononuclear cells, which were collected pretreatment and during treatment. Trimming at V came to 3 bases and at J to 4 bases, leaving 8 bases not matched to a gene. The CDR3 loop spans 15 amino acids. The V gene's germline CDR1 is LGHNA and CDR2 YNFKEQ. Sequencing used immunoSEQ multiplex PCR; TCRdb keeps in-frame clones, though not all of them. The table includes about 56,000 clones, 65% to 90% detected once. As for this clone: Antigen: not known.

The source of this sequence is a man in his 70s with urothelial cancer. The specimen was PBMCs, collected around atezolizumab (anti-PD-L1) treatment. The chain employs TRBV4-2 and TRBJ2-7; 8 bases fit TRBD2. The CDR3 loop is CASSQAREGGYEQYF. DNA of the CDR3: TGTGCCAGCAGCCAGGCACGGGAGGGGGGTTACGAGCAGTACTTC.